This passage covers 10 T cell receptor beta chains from one sample sequenced in a study of control samples from healthy donors and cancer patients. This table comes from immunoSEQ multiplex PCR, and its TCRdb copy is limited to in-frame clones, with some not included. Of about 120,000 clones in the sample, 88% are singletons; the top ten hold roughly 4%. Material for sequencing was PBMCs. Source of these receptors: a woman aged 60-75 years with lung cancer.

This chain links TRBV11-3 with TRBJ1-1; TRBD1 aligns across 11 bases. V was pared by 0 bases and J by 4 bases, with 7 bases of the junction left unmatched. CDR3 length: 17 residues. Germline assignment: CDR1 SGHNT and CDR2 YENEEA. The CDR3 is CASSLDRWDRGTTEAFF. CDR3 nucleotide sequence: TGTGCCAGCAGCTTAGATCGGTGGGACAGGGGGACCACTGAAGCTTTCTTT. The complete variable domain, with remaining parts taken from reference TRBV11-3 and TRBJ1-1, reads EAGVVQSPRYKIIEKKQPVAFWCNPISGHNTLYWYLQNLGQGPELLIRYENEEAVDDSQLPKDRFSAERLKGVDSTLKIQPAELGDSAVYLCASSLDRWDRGTTEAFFGQGTRLTVV.

This chain links TRBV6-2 or TRBV6-3 with TRBJ1-1, with D unresolved. CDR3 length: 15 amino acids. Germline V gives CDR1 MNHEY, CDR2 SVGEGT. V lost 2 bases to trimming and J lost 0 bases, with 10 bases between them. This CDR3 is CASSYMDSMNTEAFF. In nucleotides, the CDR3 is TGTGCCAGCAGTTACATGGACTCCATGAACACTGAAGCTTTCTTT.

This chain links TRBV19 with TRBJ1-5; 9 bases map to TRBD1. The junction had 8 bases not matched to a gene; V was cut back by 5 bases and J by 6 bases. The CDR3 is 15 residues long. Germline V lookup: CDR1 LNHDA, CDR2 SQIVND (reference sequence). The chain's CDR3 is CASSFRTGESQPQHF. CDR3 in DNA: TGTGCCAGTAGTTTCCGGACAGGGGAAAGTCAGCCCCAGCATTTT.

DNA for the CDR3: TGTGCCAGCAGTTTTAACAGGGACGGCAATCAGCCCCAGCATTTT. Translation: CASSFNRDGNQPQHF. V gene TRBV27 combines with J gene TRBJ1-5; D is perhaps TRBD1 (6 bases). V was clipped by 3 bases and J by 2 bases, with 11 bases between them. This CDR3 has 15 residues. Germline V gene sequence: CDR1 MNHEY, CDR2 SMNVEV (reference sequence).

This rearrangement joins TRBV7-9 to TRBJ1-1, with D unclear. The CDR3 runs to 14 residues. Per germline, CDR1 SEHNR and CDR2 FQNEAQ (reference sequence). Deletions cut 2 bases from V and 1 base from J, with 8 bases between. The CDR3 region is CASSLPVANTEAFF. The CDR3 region has the DNA TGTGCCAGCAGCTTACCGGTGGCGAACACTGAAGCTTTCTTT.

The J gene is TRBJ2-7, the V gene TRBV11-3, with a tentative D call TRBD1 (6 bases). Germline values: CDR1 SGHNT, CDR2 YENEEA. Trimming shortened V by 4 bases and J by 5 bases, and 12 bases separated the two germline ends. This CDR3 is built from 13 residues. CDR3 nucleotides: TGTGCCAGCAGCTCAGGCAGGGGAGACGAGCAGTACTTC. It is translated as CASSSGRGDEQYF. Based on the CDR3 plus reference TRBV11-3 and TRBJ2-7, the full variable domain is EAGVVQSPRYKIIEKKQPVAFWCNPISGHNTLYWYLQNLGQGPELLIRYENEEAVDDSQLPKDRFSAERLKGVDSTLKIQPAELGDSAVYLCASSSGRGDEQYFGPGTRLTVT.

The chain recombines TRBV7-9 with TRBJ2-1, with D possibly called TRBD1 or TRBD2 (5 bases each). Germline CDR1 reads SEHNR; CDR2 reads FQNEAQ (reference sequence). The CDR3 sequence is 17 residues long. Trimming took 3 bases from V and 7 from J, leaving 22 bases between them. The CDR3, as DNA: TGTGCCAGCAGCTTCGATCCGAGGGGCAGGGTTGGTAATGAGCAGTTCTTC. This encodes CASSFDPRGRVGNEQFF. Full variable domain (rest looked up from reference TRBV7-9 and TRBJ2-1): DTGVSQNPRHKITKRGQNVTFRCDPISEHNRLYWYRQTLGQGPEFLTYFQNEAQLEKSRLLSDRFSAERPKGSFSTLEIQRTEQGDSAMYLCASSFDPRGRVGNEQFFGPGTRLTVL.

The genes are TRBV4-3 and TRBJ2-7; D not certain. Trimming took 0 bases from V and 0 from J, leaving 6 bases between them. The CDR3 consists of 14 residues. Germline assignment: CDR1 LGHNA and CDR2 YSLEER. The CDR3 is CASSQERSSYEQYF. The CDR3 DNA reads TGCGCCAGCAGCCAAGAGCGAAGCTCCTACGAGCAGTACTTC.

The V and J genes are TRBV6-2 or TRBV6-3 and TRBJ2-5; 10 bases are a match to TRBD1. The CDR3 runs 14 residues. The germline V gene has CDR1 MNHEY and CDR2 SVGEGT. Trimming at V came to 4 bases and at J to 3 bases, leaving 2 bases not matched to a gene. The DNA for the CDR3 is TGTGCCAGCAGTTTCGGGACAGGGGAAGAGACCCAGTACTTC. Protein sequence: CASSFGTGEETQYF.

This clone appeared once. The V and J genes are TRBV9 and TRBJ2-3; 7 bases fit TRBD2. Germline CDR1 and CDR2: SGDLS and YYNGEE. The CDR3 contains 17 residues. J gave up 4 bases and V 4 bases, and 15 bases lay outside the gene matches. The CDR3 region is CASSSSTSPGVADTQYF. CDR3 nucleotide sequence: TGTGCCAGCAGCTCTTCGACTAGCCCGGGAGTGGCAGATACGCAGTATTTT.